This T cell receptor beta chain was identified in a study of T-cell reconstitution after alpha-beta-depleted transplantation in children. Molecular barcoding with unique molecular identifiers was used for the TCRbeta library. TCRdb recomputed calls from the PCR reads with MiXCR, one row per CDR3 protein. The sample shows fewer than 400,000 distinct CDR3 sequences, roughly 20% of them seen only once. This clonotype was observed a few times. Per germline, CDR1 LNHNV and CDR2 YYDKDF (reference sequence). Trimming cost V 0 bases and J 10 bases, with 15 bases left between them. The CDR3 runs 14 residues. This TCR came from a human donor who donated a stem cell graft to a child with acute myeloid leukemia. Sequences were derived from PBMCs from the stem cell graft donor, sampled from the stem cell graft. This rearrangement joins TRBV15 to TRBJ1-1, with TRBD1 as a possible D gene (5 bases). This chain's CDR3 is CATSRDLRGSAAFF. The CDR3 bases are TGTGCCACCAGCAGAGATCTCCGGGGGAGTGCAGCTTTCTTT.